This TCR beta chain was documented in a study of cytomegalovirus exposure and HLA in healthy donors. PCR used 60 Vbeta primers and 13 Jbeta primers. Generated by immunoSEQ multiplex PCR, the TCRdb table keeps only in-frame clones and is missing some. This table holds 60,000 to 70,000 clones, more than 80% found once. Concerning this clone itself: Its antigen is not identified.

Findings of the study overall: Data from an earlier analysis indicated that most TCR beta V segments were productive either about 87% or about 30% of the time. The investigators catalogued 150 to 200 TCR beta chains as cytomegalovirus-associated. In a later analysis, TCR beta V- and J-gene trimming showed a link to a missense DCLRE1C variant. Presence/absence analyses assumed roughly uniform sequencing depth across donors.

The specimen was PBMCs. This receptor was obtained from a woman aged 30 to 39 in good health and CMV-seronegative.

The CDR3 DNA is TGCGCCAGCAGCTTGGCGGGGGGTCAGCCCCAGCATTTT. Translation: CASSLAGGQPQHF. The rearrangement links TRBV5-1 to TRBJ1-5; D might be TRBD1 (5 bases). V lost 0 bases to trimming and J lost 6 bases, with 7 bases between them. Per germline, CDR1 SGHRS and CDR2 YFSETQ. The CDR3 consists of 13 residues.